This T cell receptor (beta chain) was recovered during a study of T cell responses to AZD1222 COVID-19 vaccine. This clone came up a few times. Only in-frame clones appear in the TCRdb table, and some are missing; sequencing was by immunoSEQ multiplex PCR. This table has more than 70,000 clones, approximately 91% appearing once. The V and J ends lost 2 bases and 9 bases respectively, with 8 bases between them. The CDR3 sequence is 13 residues long. Germline V gene data show CDR1 as MNHEY and CDR2 as SVGAGI. The chain has TRBV6-5 and TRBJ1-6; no firm D call. This sequence originates from an adult who received the AZD1222 COVID-19 vaccine. The sequencing here drew on peripheral blood, taken 28 days after the second AZD1222 dose. The CDR3 DNA is TGTGCCAGCAGTTACACTCCGGGTTCACCCCTCCACTTT. This translates into CASSYTPGSPLHF.